This T cell receptor (beta chain) was sequenced for a study of cytomegalovirus exposure and HLA in healthy donors. Study observations and caveats: Among immune exposure information, only CMV serostatus was available. Rarity marked most TCR sequences, yet some public TCRs occurred in many donors. Later analysis suggested links between common viral pathogens and several top significant clusters.

This CDR3 spans 14 amino acids. The V end lost 4 bases, the J end lost 4 bases, and 11 bases lay between the germline ends. CDR1 SNHLY and CDR2 FYNNEI come from the germline V gene. These donors counted as nominally healthy when sampled, but unrecorded immune exposures were likely. Researchers ran the PCR with 60 Vbeta and 13 Jbeta primers. Generated by immunoSEQ multiplex PCR, the TCRdb table keeps only in-frame clones and is missing some. This table has some 89,000 clones, about two thirds appearing once. This clone was observed a single time. Its antigen remains unknown. Sequencing input: PBMCs. J is TRBJ1-5 and V is TRBV2; D possibly corresponds to TRBD1 (6 bases). The source of this sequence is a man in his 60s in good health and CMV-seronegative. The DNA of the CDR3 is TGTGCCAGCAGTGTCTACAGGGAAAATCAGCCCCAGCATTTT. Its translation: CASSVYRENQPQHF.